These 26 T cell receptor beta chains were sequenced from one sample in a study of OX40 agonist ivuxolimab in advanced cancers. Sequenced by immunoSEQ multiplex PCR; TCRdb stores in-frame clones only, minus some. The table has tens of thousands of clones, nearly 90% seen once. This specimen was CD4+ or CD8+ T cells sorted from blood, taken in a trial of the OX40 agonist ivuxolimab. These receptors all stem from an adult with an advanced solid tumor such as melanoma, head and neck, liver or kidney cancer.

The chain employs TRBV2 and TRBJ2-7; 10 bases map to TRBD2. The V gene's germline CDR1 is SNHLY and CDR2 FYNNEI. The trim removed 1 base at V and 1 base at J, leaving 7 bases unmatched. This CDR3 comprises 17 residues. CDR3 protein: CASSEDYWTSGSYEQYF. CDR3 sequence (DNA): TGTGCCAGCAGTGAAGATTATTGGACTAGCGGTTCCTACGAGCAGTACTTC.

This rearrangement joins TRBV19 to TRBJ2-2, with TRBD2 matching over 8 bases. This CDR3 spans 17 amino acids. Germline V gives CDR1 LNHDA, CDR2 SQIVND (reference sequence). Trimming removed 6 bases from V and 6 bases from J; junction bases left unmatched: 15. The CDR3 bases are TGTGCCAGTAGCAGAATCCCGGGACTAGAAATGGCCGGGGAGCTGTTTTTT. Translating it yields CASSRIPGLEMAGELFF. Complete variable domain (other parts from reference TRBV19 and TRBJ2-2): DGGITQSPKYLFRKEGQNVTLSCEQNLNHDAMYWYRQDPGQGLRLIYYSQIVNDFQKGDIAEGYSVSREKKESFPLTVTSAQKNPTAFYLCASSRIPGLEMAGELFFGEGSRLTVL.

In DNA form, the CDR3 reads TGTGCCAGCAGGTGGGACAGGGTTCGATCGGATTCACCCCTCCACTTT. Protein product: CASRWDRVRSDSPLHF. The genes are TRBV28 and TRBJ1-6; 9 bases fit TRBD1. The CDR3 loop spans 16 amino acids. Germline CDR1 reads MDHEN; CDR2 reads SYDVKM. Trimming at V came to 6 bases and at J to 8 bases, leaving 11 bases not matched to a gene.

The chain employs TRBV6-6 and TRBJ2-1; 7 bases are shared with TRBD1. The CDR3 contains 15 residues. Unmatched junction bases numbered 18, after V lost 7 bases and J lost 12 bases. In germline, CDR1 is MNHNY, CDR2 SVGAGI (reference sequence). CDR3 loop: CASTNPSYRDSAQFF. Here the CDR3 DNA reads TGTGCCAGCACCAACCCCAGTTACCGGGACAGTGCGCAGTTCTTC.

This chain uses TRBV28 with TRBJ2-6; D gene uncertain. V was trimmed by 8 bases and J by 4 bases, leaving 15 bases between them. In germline, CDR1 is MDHEN, CDR2 SYDVKM. CDR3 length: 15 amino acids. The CDR3 coding sequence is TGTGCCAGCGGTCCCCCCTATGCGGGGGCCAACGTCCTGACTTTC. This sequence encodes CASGPPYAGANVLTF.

J is TRBJ2-3 and V is TRBV18, with 9 bases lining up with TRBD2. This CDR3 comprises 16 residues. CDR1 is KGHSH and CDR2 is LQKENI in the germline V gene. The ends lost 0 bases at V and 2 bases at J; junction bases unmatched: 3. The CDR3 sequence: CASSPPGLAFTDTQYF. Here the CDR3 DNA reads TGTGCCAGCTCACCACCGGGACTAGCCTTCACAGATACGCAGTATTTT.

The chain links TRBV18 to TRBJ2-3, with unresolved D. Germline V gene data show CDR1 as KGHSH and CDR2 as LQKENI. There are 13 residues in the CDR3. The V end lost 2 bases, the J end lost 2 bases, and 5 bases lay between the germline ends. The CDR3 loop is CASSPWATDTQYF. CDR3 nucleotide sequence: TGTGCCAGCTCACCATGGGCCACAGATACGCAGTATTTT.

In its sample, this clone was seen once. The chain is built from TRBV7-2 and TRBJ2-7; maybe TRBD1 (6 bases). V was pared by 1 base and J by 2 bases, with 6 bases between. Germline V gene sequence: CDR1 SGHTA, CDR2 FQGNSA. The CDR3 contains 13 residues. For the CDR3, the DNA is TGTGCCAGCAGCTTAGGGACAGCCTACGAGCAGTACTTC. Residues: CASSLGTAYEQYF.

The V gene is TRBV28, the J gene TRBJ1-1, with a weak D call TRBD1 (6 bases). This CDR3 has 14 amino acids. Trimming stripped 5 bases from V and 4 bases from J, with 14 bases between. Germline V gene data show CDR1 as MDHEN and CDR2 as SYDVKM. For the CDR3, the DNA is TGTGCCAGCAGTCGGACGGGGGGGGCCACTGAAGCTTTCTTT. Protein product: CASSRTGGATEAFF.

J is TRBJ1-1 and V is TRBV30; D perhaps matches TRBD1 (5 bases). In germline, CDR1 is GTSNPN, CDR2 SVGIG (reference sequence). The CDR3 is made up of 13 amino acids. Trimming stripped 5 bases from V and 0 bases from J, with 10 bases between. The CDR3 loop reads CAWHRDLNTEAFF. The CDR3 DNA sequence: TGTGCCTGGCACCGGGACCTGAACACTGAAGCTTTCTTT.

V is TRBV19 and J is TRBJ2-3; the D gene is possibly TRBD2 (5 bases). The CDR3 contains 14 residues. The germline CDR1 and CDR2 sequences are LNHDA and SQIVND (reference sequence). V lost 3 bases to trimming and J lost 6 bases, with 13 bases between them. For the CDR3, the DNA is TGTGCCAGTAGTATGGTCCTAGCCTCGGATACGCAGTATTTT. Encoded protein: CASSMVLASDTQYF.

V is TRBV27 and J is TRBJ2-1, with 11 positions matching TRBD1. Losses at the gene ends were 6 bases for V and 10 bases for J; bases not matched to a gene: 11. CDR1 is MNHEY and CDR2 is SMNVEV in the germline V gene (reference sequence). This CDR3 region has 15 residues. CDR3 region: CASRPFGQGAEEQFF. The CDR3, as DNA: TGTGCCAGCAGGCCATTTGGACAGGGGGCAGAAGAGCAGTTCTTC.

The chain uses TRBV5-1 and TRBJ2-6, with 8 bases that match TRBD1. CDR1 is SGHRS and CDR2 is YFSETQ in the germline V gene. V lost 4 bases to trimming and J lost 0 bases; unmatched junction nucleotides: 6. CDR3 size: 17 residues. CDR3 sequence (DNA): TGCGCCAGCAGCCCGGGGACAGGCCGCTCTGGGGCCAACGTCCTGACTTTC. Its protein product is CASSPGTGRSGANVLTF.

The V call is TRBV10-2, the J call TRBJ2-5; 10 bases line up with TRBD2. The assigned J gene may be wrong: the sequence end matches TRBJ2-7 better. The CDR3 has 14 amino acids. The germline V gene has CDR1 WSHSY and CDR2 SAAADI. The DNA for the CDR3 is TGCGCCAGCAGTGGGACTAGCGGCCCCAACGAGCAGTACTTC. It is translated as CASSGTSGPNEQYF.

The chain carries TRBV28 and TRBJ1-5; D uncertain. Trimming shortened V by 6 bases and J by 0 bases, and 6 bases separated the two germline ends. The CDR3 consists of 13 residues. CDR1 MDHEN and CDR2 SYDVKM come from the germline V gene. The DNA for the CDR3 is TGTGCCAGCAGCCCGTATAGCAATCAGCCCCAGCATTTT. Its protein is CASSPYSNQPQHF. Drawing the rest from reference TRBV28 and TRBJ1-5, the complete variable domain is DVKVTQSSRYLVKRTGEKVFLECVQDMDHENMFWYRQDPGLGLRLIYFSYDVKMKEKGDIPEGYSVSREKKERFSLILESASTNQTSMYLCASSPYSNQPQHFGDGTRLSIL.

The chain employs TRBV7-2 and TRBJ2-2; D is unclear. V dropped 5 bases and J dropped 6 bases, with 16 bases sitting between them. The CDR3 covers 15 residues. Per germline, CDR1 SGHTA and CDR2 FQGNSA. CDR3: CASSPLGTVAGELFF. The CDR3 DNA follows: TGTGCCAGCAGCCCCCTGGGCACCGTCGCCGGGGAGCTGTTTTTT. The entire variable domain, with the rest obtained from reference TRBV7-2 and TRBJ2-2, is as follows: GAGVSQSPSNKVTEKGKDVELRCDPISGHTALYWYRQSLGQGLEFLIYFQGNSAPDKSGLPSDRFSAERTGGSVSTLTIQRTQQEDSAVYLCASSPLGTVAGELFFGEGSRLTVL.

The rearrangement links TRBV19 to TRBJ2-3; D unclear. The CDR3 has 14 residues. Trimming cost V 4 bases and J 3 bases, with 11 bases left between them. Germline loops: CDR1 LNHDA, CDR2 SQIVND (reference sequence). CDR3 loop: CASSTPSSTDTQYF. As DNA, the CDR3 is TGTGCCAGTAGTACTCCCTCAAGTACAGATACGCAGTATTTT.

The table lists this clone with a count of one. The chain combines TRBV7-8 with TRBJ2-5, with D unresolved. CDR1 is SGHVS, CDR2 FQNEAQ, per germline. V was shortened by 5 bases and J by 3 bases, with 4 bases between the two germline ends. The length of the CDR3 is 11 residues. Here the CDR3 DNA reads TGTGCCAGCAGCGGAGAAGAGACCCAGTACTTC. It encodes CASSGEETQYF.

This clone has just one count. V gene TRBV11-3 combines with J gene TRBJ2-3, with 9 positions matching TRBD1. This CDR3 comprises 15 residues. V lost 5 bases to trimming and J lost 4 bases; unmatched junction nucleotides: 7. Per the germline V gene, CDR1 is SGHNT and CDR2 is YENEEA. In nucleotides, the CDR3 is TGTGCCAGCAGCGCAGGACAGGGGAACGCAGATACGCAGTATTTT. Residues: CASSAGQGNADTQYF.

This chain links TRBV7-2 with TRBJ1-1; no reliable D call. CDR1 SGHTA and CDR2 FQGNSA come from the germline V gene. Trimming pared 5 bases from V and 7 bases from J, leaving 11 bases between. The CDR3 is made up of 12 amino acids. This CDR3 reads CASSQGPFEAFF. CDR3 in DNA: TGTGCCAGCAGCCAAGGGCCCTTTGAAGCTTTCTTT.

The chain carries TRBV15 and TRBJ2-7, with D possibly matching TRBD1 (6 bases). The CDR3 contains 15 residues. Germline CDR1 is LNHNV and CDR2 is YYDKDF (reference sequence). V lost 2 bases and J 0 bases, leaving 11 bases between the germline ends. In DNA, the CDR3 is TGTGCCACCAGCAGAATGGGACATAACTCCTACGAGCAGTACTTC. Amino acid sequence: CATSRMGHNSYEQYF.

The chain combines TRBV6-6 with TRBJ1-1; perhaps TRBD1 as D (5 bases). CDR3 length: 12 residues. From germline, CDR1 is MNHNY and CDR2 SVGAGI (reference sequence). V was cut by 5 bases and J by 1 base, with 5 bases left in between. CDR3 loop: CASSTGNTEAFF. The CDR3 DNA follows: TGTGCCAGCAGTACAGGGAACACTGAAGCTTTCTTT.

The chain joins TRBV16 to TRBJ2-1, with D unresolved. CDR3 length: 14 amino acids. Trimming left V 4 bases short and J 5 bases short, with 12 bases between. Germline loops: CDR1 KGHSY, CDR2 FQNENV. The chain's CDR3 is CASSLQQTNNEQFF. CDR3 DNA sequence: TGTGCCAGCAGCCTCCAACAGACCAACAATGAGCAGTTCTTC. The full variable domain, in which reference TRBV16 and TRBJ2-1 provide the parts outside the CDR3, is GEEVAQTPKHLVRGEGQKAKLYCAPIKGHSYVFWYQQVLKNEFKFLISFQNENVFDETGMPKERFSAKCLPNSPCSLEIQATKLEDSAVYFCASSLQQTNNEQFFGPGTRLTVL.

This clone was recorded once. The rearrangement links TRBV28 to TRBJ2-7, with 8 bases fitting TRBD1. Germline CDR1 MDHEN, CDR2 SYDVKM. The length of the CDR3 is 13 residues. J gave up 3 bases and V 6 bases, and 4 bases lay outside the gene matches. DNA for the CDR3: TGTGCCAGCAGGATACAGGGGGGCTACGAGCAGTACTTC. As protein: CASRIQGGYEQYF.

V and J are TRBV28 and TRBJ1-2; the D gene is possibly TRBD1 (5 bases). This CDR3 comprises 15 residues. The germline V gene has CDR1 MDHEN and CDR2 SYDVKM. The V and J ends lost 5 bases and 4 bases respectively, with 17 bases between them. The chain's CDR3 is CASSPGTAVGYGYTF. Written as DNA, the CDR3 is TGTGCCAGCAGTCCGGGGACGGCGGTGGGCTATGGCTACACCTTC.

The chain carries TRBV2 and TRBJ1-5, with 9 bases aligning to TRBD1. The length of the CDR3 is 15 residues. The V gene's germline CDR1 is SNHLY and CDR2 FYNNEI. Losses at the gene ends were 8 bases for V and 0 bases for J; bases not matched to a gene: 5. The CDR3, as DNA: TGTGCCAGCGGACAGGGGTTAACTAGCAATCAGCCCCAGCATTTT. Translated: CASGQGLTSNQPQHF.